This TCR beta chain originates from a study of cytomegalovirus exposure and HLA in healthy donors. Trimming pared 1 base from V and 2 bases from J, leaving 12 bases between. This CDR3 has 15 amino acids. CDR1 and CDR2 from the germline V gene are SGHTA and FQGNSA. Study-wide findings and caveats: Listed as cytomegalovirus-associated were 170 or so TCR beta chains.

As for this clone: Its antigen is not known.

Use of 60 Vbeta and 13 Jbeta primers characterized the PCR. Libraries were prepared by immunoSEQ multiplex PCR; TCRdb keeps only in-frame clonotypes and omits some of them. The table includes some 76,000 clones, under 80% detected once. Sequencing input: PBMCs. The source of this sequence is a man in his 60s in good health and CMV-seropositive. The chain joins TRBV7-2 to TRBJ2-7; possible D gene TRBD1, 5 bases. CDR3 residues: CASSLDRIATYEQYF. CDR3 DNA: TGTGCCAGCAGCTTAGACAGGATCGCAACCTACGAGCAGTACTTC.